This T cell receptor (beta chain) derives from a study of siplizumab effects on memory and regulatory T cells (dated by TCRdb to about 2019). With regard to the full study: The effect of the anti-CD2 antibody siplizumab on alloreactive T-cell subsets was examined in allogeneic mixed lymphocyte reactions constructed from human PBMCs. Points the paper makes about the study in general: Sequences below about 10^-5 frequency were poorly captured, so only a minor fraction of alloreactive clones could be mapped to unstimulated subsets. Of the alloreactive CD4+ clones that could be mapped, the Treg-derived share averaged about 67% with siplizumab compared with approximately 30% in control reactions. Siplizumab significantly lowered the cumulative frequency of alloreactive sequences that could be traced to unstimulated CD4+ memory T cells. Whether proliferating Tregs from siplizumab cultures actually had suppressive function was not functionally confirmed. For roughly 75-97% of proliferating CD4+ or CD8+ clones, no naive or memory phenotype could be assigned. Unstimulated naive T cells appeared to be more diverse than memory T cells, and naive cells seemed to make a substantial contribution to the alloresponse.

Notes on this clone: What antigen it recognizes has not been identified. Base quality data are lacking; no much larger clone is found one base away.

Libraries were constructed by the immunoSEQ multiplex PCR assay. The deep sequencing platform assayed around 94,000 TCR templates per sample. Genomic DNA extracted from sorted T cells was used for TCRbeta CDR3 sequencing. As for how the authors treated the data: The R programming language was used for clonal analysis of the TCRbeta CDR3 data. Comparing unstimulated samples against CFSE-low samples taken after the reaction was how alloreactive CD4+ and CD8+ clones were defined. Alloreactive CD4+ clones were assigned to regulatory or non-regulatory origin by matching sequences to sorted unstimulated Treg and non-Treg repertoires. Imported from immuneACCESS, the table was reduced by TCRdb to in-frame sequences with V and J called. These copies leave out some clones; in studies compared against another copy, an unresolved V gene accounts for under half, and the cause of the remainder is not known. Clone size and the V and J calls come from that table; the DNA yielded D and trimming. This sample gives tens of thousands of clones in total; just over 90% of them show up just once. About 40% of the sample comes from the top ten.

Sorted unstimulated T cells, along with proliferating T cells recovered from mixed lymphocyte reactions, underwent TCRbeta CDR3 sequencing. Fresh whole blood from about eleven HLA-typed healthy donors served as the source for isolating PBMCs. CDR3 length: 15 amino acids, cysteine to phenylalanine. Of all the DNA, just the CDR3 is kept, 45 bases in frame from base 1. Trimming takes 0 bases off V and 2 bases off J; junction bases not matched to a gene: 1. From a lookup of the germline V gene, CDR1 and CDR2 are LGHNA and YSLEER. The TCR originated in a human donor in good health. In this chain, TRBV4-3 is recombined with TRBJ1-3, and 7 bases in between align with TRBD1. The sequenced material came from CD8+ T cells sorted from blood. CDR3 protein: CASSQDTGAGNTIYF. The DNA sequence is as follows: TGCGCCAGCAGCCAAGATACAGGGGCTGGAAACACCATATATTTT.